This T cell receptor (beta chain) emerged from a study of regulatory T cells in long-lasting Graves disease (dated by TCRdb to the early 2020s). About the study as a whole: Antithyroid drugs had been taken for less than 3 months by newly diagnosed Graves' disease patients. This study used TCR sequencing and RNA sequencing of peripheral blood to compare persistent Graves' disease patients against newly diagnosed Graves' disease patients. The study took place in China and was registered as a clinical trial. A total of 33 samples underwent TCR sequencing, from roughly 13 patients with persistent Graves' disease and 20 patients with newly diagnosed Graves' disease. What the research found in general, with its limitations: Patients with persistent disease shared more public clonotypes (approximately 2,500) than newly diagnosed patients did (more than 900). As a limitation, the authors acknowledged that the small sample size may reduce accuracy. Peripheral blood alone was examined, since thyroid tissue, which constituted the primary lesion, could not be accessed. Only the TCR beta chain was sequenced and analyzed. TRBV28, TRBJ1-2 and TRBJ2-5 were preferentially used in persistent disease, while TRBV20-1 and TRBJ2-1 were favored in newly diagnosed disease. Compared with newly diagnosed patients, patients with persistent Graves' disease had lower TCR Shannon entropy and fewer highly expanded clones, which suggests clonal expansion.

Library generation was performed with multiplex PCR. Instrument on record: Illumina HiSeq 4000. iRepertoire HTBI primers and Arm-PCR amplification of CDR3 regions were used to construct TCR beta libraries. Before sequencing, the PCR products underwent gel purification. The original methods were these. Gene usage analysis of CDR3 amino acid clonotypes used the 60 to 80 TRBV and around 14 TRBJ segments found across samples. COPE and FqMerger were used to merge the filtered high-quality paired reads into contigs. BLAST was used to align contigs to IMGT TRBV, TRBD and TRBJ reference genes, with CDR3 defined following IMGT. Any clonotype with a frequency above 0.1% was counted as a highly expanded clone. Repertoire diversity was measured by Shannon entropy, and V-J evenness by the Gini coefficient. Clonotypes shared by more than one individual were considered public. TCRdb passed the public sequencing reads through fastp at Q25 and MiXCR, retaining productive beta sequences. Rows are unified per CDR3 protein, each entry keeping the most common DNA and genes. The V and J calls were not made by the authors but by TCRdb's processing. The sample includes 350,000 to 450,000 distinct CDR3 sequences, with over 15% observed a single time. The biggest ten clones account for about 32% of the sample.

Interpreted using the paper, the time point label stands for: newly diagnosed GD, antithyroid drugs for less than 3 months. For both TCR sequencing and RNA sequencing, RNA was extracted from PBMCs using TRIzol. The diagnosis of Graves' disease was made according to American Thyroid Association guidelines. The patients came from an endocrinology department in Xi'an, China. Each patient gave approximately 10 milliliters of peripheral blood, collected in an EDTA anticoagulant tube. Ficoll Paque Plus density gradient separation was used to isolate PBMCs, and no further T cell sorting was done. An Agilent 2100 Bioanalyzer and agarose gel were used to check RNA quality, while a NanoDrop 2000 measured RNA concentration. There are many counts of this clonotype. Its antigen is not yet known. Base qualities are not provided; no much larger clone lies one nucleotide away. The CDR3 spans 14 residues, from the cysteine through the phenylalanine. Left in the record is the CDR3 DNA by itself, 42 bases read in frame from the first base. The V end gives up 3 bases and the J end 4 bases, leaving 0 bases in the junction not matched to a gene. Looking up the germline V gene yields CDR1 SGHRS and CDR2 YFSETQ.

These data also featured in a second study, about T cells in Graves' hyperthyroidism and ophthalmopathy. The second paper further reports: Stable Graves' hyperthyroidism was defined as no progression to ophthalmopathy during 18 months of follow-up. Hyperthyroidism patients were newly diagnosed, with disease duration under 2 months, and aged 18 to 65 years. The study excluded patients with uncontrolled infections, other autoimmune diseases, pregnancy or lactation. Diagnoses were established on the basis of clinical symptoms, serum thyroxine and TRAb, thyroid ultrasound, and orbital computed tomography. A first-round RT-PCR of the TCR CDR3 used the HTBI primer set with the Qiagen OneStep RT-PCR kit. Most expanded thyroid clonotypes (frequency above 0.001) were also detected in blood, suggesting blood repertoires may reflect thyroid immune responses. In cross-validation, a model built on a 13 V-J signature told ophthalmopathy apart from stable hyperthyroidism with approximately 91% sensitivity and around 81% specificity, and in testing the same model reached 80%/75%. In validation, progression to ophthalmopathy was predicted by the model with about 70% sensitivity and roughly 76% specificity, a median of around 6.5 months before onset. To identify TCR V-J signatures that set the groups apart, the researchers used a discovery cohort of more than 95 patients, made up of 40 to 45 with Graves' ophthalmopathy and 57 with stable Graves' hyperthyroidism. Prospective prediction of ophthalmopathy was tested in an independent validation cohort of 18 hyperthyroidism patients and around 16 patients who later progressed to ophthalmopathy. The approximately 90 discovery patients were randomly split 7:3 into training and test sets. Thyroid tissue and blood T-cell repertoires from roughly six Graves' hyperthyroidism patients were also compared in the study. Following sampling, methimazole starting at 30 mg daily was given to hyperthyroidism patients, and high-dose intravenous methylprednisolone was given to ophthalmopathy patients. Libraries were constructed in a second round of multiplex PCR, after which size selection and purification were carried out. Libraries were sequenced paired-end with 100 bp reads on an Illumina HiSeq2000. SOAPnuke was used to process the raw data, with reads discarded if the reads contained adapters or uncalled bases, had a mean Phred below 15, or lacked an exact constant-primer or identifier match. COPE v1.2.5 was used to merge the high-quality paired reads, and each unique nucleotide sequence was defined as a clonotype. MiTCR v1.1 was used to align clonotypes to the IMGT TRBV, TRBD and TRBJ reference segments. The analysis was restricted to V-J combinations with a frequency above 0.0001, which together covered just over 98% of the repertoires. A TCS score was defined as the ratio between F50 (clonal expansion) and ExV (chaos), using BLOSUM62-based TCRdist between CDR3 peptides within each V-J. Welch's t-statistics and random forest reduced 514 V-J features to 10 to 15, which were used in a naive Bayes classifier (R e1071). Sample size was not statistically predetermined, and blinding of investigators to group allocation was not performed. According to the paper, TCR Vbeta CDR3 sequencing was carried out on some 130 peripheral blood samples, which came from under 50 ophthalmopathy, approximately 72 hyperthyroidism and roughly 17 progressor patients.

This receptor was identified in a man aged 40-50 years with Graves disease. Donor details come from another sample of the same person, matched by shared clones. The source was peripheral blood mononuclear cells (PBMCs), collected at new diagnosis, from a patient treated with antithyroid drugs. The V and J segments used are TRBV5-1 and TRBJ2-3, and 12 junctional nucleotides match TRBD2. The DNA reads as follows: TGCGCCAGCAGCTGGACTAGCGGGGCAGATACGCAGTATTTT. Protein translation: CASSWTSGADTQYF.